Below, 3 T cell receptor beta chains from the same sample are listed, as sequenced in a study of blood T cell repertoires in COVID-19. Data came from immunoSEQ multiplex PCR; TCRdb stores just in-frame clones and leaves some out. This table holds about 220,000 clones, roughly 88% found once. Sample: PBMCs or T cells enriched from blood (not recorded which). The receptors here all came from a woman aged 40-49 years with acute COVID-19.

The rearrangement joins TRBV18 to TRBJ2-5; TRBD2 matches 10 bases. V shed 3 bases, J shed 6 bases, and the junction held 7 bases outside the gene matches. CDR3 length: 15 residues. The germline gives CDR1 KGHSH, CDR2 LQKENI. The CDR3 is CASSPGSSGGQTQYF. CDR3 coding DNA: TGTGCCAGCTCACCGGGATCTAGCGGGGGTCAGACCCAGTACTTC. Supplemented by reference TRBV18 and TRBJ2-5, the full variable domain reads NAGVMQNPRHLVRRRGQEARLRCSPMKGHSHVYWYRQLPEEGLKFMVYLQKENIIDESGMPKERFSAEFPKEGPSILRIQQVVRGDSAAYFCASSPGSSGGQTQYFGPGTRLLVL.

Concerning this clone itself: The sample carries other DNA sequences with the same CDR3. The chain uses TRBV5-1 and TRBJ2-1; weak D call: TRBD2 (6 bases). V gave up 4 bases and J gave up 0 bases, with 11 bases separating them. The CDR3 consists of 15 residues. Germline CDR1 and CDR2: SGHRS and YFSETQ. In DNA form, the CDR3 reads TGCGCCAGCAGCCTCCTCGGGAGCTCCTACAATGAGCAGTTCTTC. It yields the protein CASSLLGSSYNEQFF.

V and J are TRBV20-1 and TRBJ1-4; 9 bases agree with TRBD1. V shed 3 bases, J shed 1 base, and the junction held 9 bases outside the gene matches. Germline loops: CDR1 DFQATT, CDR2 SNEGSKA (reference sequence). This CDR3 has 17 residues. Here the CDR3 DNA reads TGCAGTGCTAGTACGGCGGGACAGGGCTTAACTAATGAAAAACTGTTTTTT. It specifies CSASTAGQGLTNEKLFF.